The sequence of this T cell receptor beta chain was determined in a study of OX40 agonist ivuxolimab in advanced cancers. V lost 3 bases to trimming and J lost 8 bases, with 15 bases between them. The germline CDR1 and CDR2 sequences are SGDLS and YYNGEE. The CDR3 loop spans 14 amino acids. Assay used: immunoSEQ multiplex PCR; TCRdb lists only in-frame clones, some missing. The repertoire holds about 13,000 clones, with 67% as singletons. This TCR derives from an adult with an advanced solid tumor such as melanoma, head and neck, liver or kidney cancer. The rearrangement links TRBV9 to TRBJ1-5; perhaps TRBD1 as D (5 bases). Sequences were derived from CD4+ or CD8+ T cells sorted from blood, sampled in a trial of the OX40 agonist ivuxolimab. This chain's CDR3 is CASSETGGGEPQHF. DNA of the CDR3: TGTGCCAGCAGCGAAACAGGCGGAGGAGAGCCCCAGCATTTT.